The 19 T cell receptor beta chains below come from one sample, sequenced in a study of T cell responses to AZD1222 COVID-19 vaccine. The assay was immunoSEQ multiplex PCR, and TCRdb's table has in-frame clones only and misses some. The sample has around 94,000 clones; 70% to 90% are singletons. The specimen comprised peripheral blood, sampled on day 0 of AZD1222 vaccination. Receptors originate from an adult in good health.

The genes are TRBV14 and TRBJ1-2, with D possibly being TRBD1 (5 bases). The CDR3 contains 12 residues. V was cut by 2 bases and J by 7 bases, with 8 bases left in between. The germline gives CDR1 SGHDN, CDR2 FVKESK. CDR3 loop: CASSQTRGGYTF. CDR3 coding DNA: TGTGCCAGCAGCCAAACTAGGGGTGGCTACACCTTC.

This chain connects TRBV7-9 to TRBJ1-5; D is undetermined. Looked up from germline, CDR1 is SEHNR and CDR2 is FQNEAQ (reference sequence). V shed 4 bases and J shed 5 bases, with 21 bases lying between them. The CDR3 is 17 residues long. Here the CDR3 reads CASSYLQLSFHDQPQHF. CDR3 nucleotides: TGTGCCAGCAGCTATTTGCAGCTTAGTTTCCACGATCAGCCCCAGCATTTT.

The rearrangement joins TRBV25-1 to TRBJ2-1; 13 bases fit TRBD2. Germline V CDR1 and CDR2: MGHDK, SYGVNS. V was clipped by 5 bases and J by 12 bases; unmatched bases: 7. The CDR3 spans 14 residues. The CDR3 DNA reads TGTGCCAGCAGTCCTGGGACTAGCGGGACCGGGCAGTTCTTC. Its translation is CASSPGTSGTGQFF. The variable domain in full, with the rest retrieved from reference TRBV25-1 and TRBJ2-1, is EADIYQTPRYLVIGTGKKITLECSQTMGHDKMYWYQQDPGMELHLIHYSYGVNSTEKGDLSSESTVSRIRTEHFPLTLESARPSHTSQYLCASSPGTSGTGQFFGPGTRLTVL.

The chain employs TRBV5-1 and TRBJ2-3, with TRBD2 identical over 11 bases. The germline gives CDR1 SGHRS, CDR2 YFSETQ. V was pared by 4 bases and J by 2 bases, with 6 bases of the junction left unmatched. This CDR3 comprises 16 residues. DNA of the CDR3: TGCGCCAGCAGCCCCGGGACTAGCGGTCTCACAGATACGCAGTATTTT. As protein: CASSPGTSGLTDTQYF.

The chain combines TRBV4-2 with TRBJ1-2; possible D gene TRBD1, 5 bases. CDR1 is LGHNA, CDR2 YNFKEQ, per germline. V was shortened by 4 bases and J by 8 bases, with 11 bases between the two germline ends. The length of the CDR3 is 12 residues. The CDR3 spells CASSPGEVGYTF. The CDR3 DNA reads TGTGCCAGCAGCCCGGGGGAGGTCGGCTACACCTTC.

V usage is TRBV7-2 and J usage is TRBJ1-6, with unresolved D. Between the trimmed V and J ends, which lost 2 bases and 8 bases, there was a span of 13 bases. Germline V gene data show CDR1 as SGHTA and CDR2 as FQGNSA. The CDR3 is 15 residues long. The CDR3 coding sequence is TGTGCCAGCAGCTTAAGTCGCAGAGGCGATTCACCCCTCCACTTT. This codes for CASSLSRRGDSPLHF. Full variable domain (rest looked up from reference TRBV7-2 and TRBJ1-6): GAGVSQSPSNKVTEKGKDVELRCDPISGHTALYWYRQSLGQGLEFLIYFQGNSAPDKSGLPSDRFSAERTGGSVSTLTIQRTQQEDSAVYLCASSLSRRGDSPLHFGNGTRLTVT.

The CDR3 protein is CSGGQLTGELFF. DNA for the CDR3: TGCAGCGGGGGACAGCTCACCGGGGAGCTGTTTTTT. The chain combines TRBV29-1 with TRBJ2-2, with 7 positions matching TRBD1. Trimming at V came to 7 bases and at J to 4 bases, leaving 3 bases not matched to a gene. Germline lookup yields CDR1 SQVTM and CDR2 ANQGSEA. This CDR3 region has 12 residues.

CDR3 DNA sequence: TGCAGTGCTAGTCCAGGGGGCTTTGAGCCCCAGCATTTT. Translation gives CSASPGGFEPQHF. This sequence joins TRBV20-1 and TRBJ1-5; 8 bases fit TRBD1. J gave up 8 bases and V 3 bases, and 6 bases lay outside the gene matches. The CDR3 covers 13 residues. Germline values: CDR1 DFQATT, CDR2 SNEGSKA (reference sequence).

This chain links TRBV20-1 with TRBJ1-1, with 9 bases lining up with TRBD1. The CDR3 is made up of 11 amino acids. Germline CDR1 reads DFQATT; CDR2 reads SNEGSKA (reference sequence). The V and J ends lost 7 bases and 6 bases, in that order; junction bases with no gene match: 3. In nucleotides, the CDR3 is TGCAGTGGCGGGACAGGGTCTGAAGCTTTCTTT. It translates to CSGGTGSEAFF.

The chain is built from TRBV6-5 and TRBJ2-7; D could derive from TRBD1 or TRBD2 (5 bases each). Germline V gene sequence: CDR1 MNHEY, CDR2 SVGAGI. V was pared by 4 bases and J by 2 bases, with 12 bases between. The CDR3 length is 14 residues. The CDR3 is CASSFWDRTYEQYF. CDR3 in DNA: TGTGCCAGCAGTTTCTGGGACCGAACCTACGAGCAGTACTTC.

The chain links TRBV6-4 to TRBJ2-1, with TRBD1 matching over 7 bases. Trimming took 5 bases from V and 4 from J; bases not matched to a gene: 2. Germline lookup yields CDR1 MRHNA and CDR2 SNTAGT. There are 13 residues in the CDR3. The CDR3 here is CASSSTGYNEQFF. Here the CDR3 DNA reads TGTGCCAGCAGTTCGACAGGGTACAATGAGCAGTTCTTC.

The chain couples TRBV24-1 to TRBJ2-3; D remains unclear. V gave up 5 bases and J gave up 5 bases, with 4 bases separating them. Germline CDR1 KGHDR, CDR2 SFDVKD. The CDR3 is 11 residues long. The CDR3 DNA reads TGTGCCACCAGTGTAGAAGATACGCAGTATTTT. It specifies CATSVEDTQYF.

The rearrangement links TRBV24-1 to TRBJ2-7; no definite D call. This CDR3 comprises 13 residues. The ends were cut back, 3 bases at V and 1 base at J, with 6 bases in the middle. Germline V CDR1 and CDR2: KGHDR, SFDVKD. The DNA for the CDR3 is TGTGCCACCAGTGATCCCGGTTCCTACGAGCAGTACTTC. As protein: CATSDPGSYEQYF.

The V gene is TRBV6-2 or TRBV6-3, the J gene TRBJ1-5, with 7 bases aligning to TRBD1. The CDR3 length is 13 residues. Germline CDR1 and CDR2: MNHEY and SVGEGT. V shed 5 bases and J 7 bases; nucleotides not matched to a gene: 5. DNA for the CDR3: TGTGCCAGCAGTGACAGGGTCGGGCAGCCCCAGCATTTT. Protein sequence: CASSDRVGQPQHF.

This clone was seen more than once but under ten times. The chain uses TRBV15 and TRBJ2-1, with TRBD1 identical over 7 bases. Germline V gene data show CDR1 as LNHNV and CDR2 as YYDKDF (reference sequence). J gave up 4 bases and V 3 bases, and 9 bases lay outside the gene matches. This CDR3 comprises 16 residues. This CDR3 is CATSSTGEKGYNEQFF. As DNA, the CDR3 is TGTGCCACCAGCAGTACAGGGGAGAAGGGATACAATGAGCAGTTCTTC.

This rearrangement joins TRBV3-1 (or the pseudogene TRBV3-2) to TRBJ2-5; 9 nucleotides agree with TRBD2. This CDR3 comprises 16 residues. V gave up 1 base and J gave up 1 base; unmatched junction bases: 4. CDR1 and CDR2 (germline): LGHDT, YNNKEL (reference sequence). The CDR3 here is CASSQVASGVQETQYF. Here the CDR3 DNA reads TGTGCCAGCAGCCAAGTGGCTAGCGGGGTCCAAGAGACCCAGTACTTC.

The V and J genes are TRBV7-9 and TRBJ2-5, with 8 nucleotides matching TRBD2. This CDR3 comprises 17 residues. With 5 bases clipped from V and 2 bases from J, the junction kept 13 bases outside the gene matches. The V gene's germline CDR1 is SEHNR and CDR2 FQNEAQ (reference sequence). The CDR3 loop is CASSPPGRGGLQETQYF. The DNA of the CDR3 is TGTGCCAGCAGCCCTCCCGGGCGCGGGGGGCTTCAAGAGACCCAGTACTTC.

The rearrangement joins TRBV5-1 to TRBJ2-7, with 7 bases matching TRBD1. The CDR3 consists of 14 residues. CDR1 and CDR2 (germline): SGHRS, YFSETQ. The V segment lost 2 bases and the J segment 3 bases; nucleotides outside the gene matches: 5. Here the CDR3 DNA reads TGCGCCAGCAGCTTAGGGACAGTCAACTACGAGCAGTACTTC. Its protein is CASSLGTVNYEQYF.

The chain carries TRBV7-2 and TRBJ2-7, with TRBD2 identical over 12 bases. V shed 1 base and J 4 bases; nucleotides not matched to a gene: 2. CDR3 length: 15 residues. Germline V lookup: CDR1 SGHTA, CDR2 FQGNSA. The CDR3, as DNA: TGTGCCAGCAGCTTAGGACTAGCGGGAGTATACGAGCAGTACTTC. Its translation is CASSLGLAGVYEQYF.